This T cell receptor (beta chain) was captured by sequencing in a study of blood T cells in healthy people across ages. At the level of the study: The template switching approach captured approximately one barcoded beta molecule for every two T cells. Study observations and caveats: PBMCs went unsorted, and a conclusive naive versus antigen-experienced comparison was therefore prevented.

The V gene lost 6 bases and the J gene lost 4 bases, with 16 bases spanning the gap. The germline V gene has CDR1 DFQATT and CDR2 SNEGSKA (reference sequence). This CDR3 has 14 amino acids. The second PCR ran roughly 6 to 11 cycles with a sample-barcoded 5' primer and J-beta primers. Every molecule of cDNA carried a tag from a template-switch adaptor with 12 random nucleotides. TCRdb recomputed calls from the 5' RACE reads with MiXCR, one row per CDR3 protein. The data contain some 940,000 distinct CDR3 sequences, 25% to 35% of them seen just once; the ten biggest clones take up around 9.6%. In its sample, this clonotype was seen a few times. Its antigen is not known. These data were also reused for a study on T cells of mothers and their children. Turning to that study: It was through the M1S primer of the second PCR that sample barcodes and 2-4 random nucleotides were added.

The clonotype originates from a woman aged 40 to 50 in good health. The sample comprised blood. The chain couples TRBV20-1 to TRBJ2-1; D might be TRBD2 (6 bases). The CDR3 nucleotides are TGCAGTGCCAGCATAGCGGCCGTTTACAATGAGCAGTTCTTC. This translates into CSASIAAVYNEQFF.